This TCR beta chain appears in the sequencing data of a study of post-analysis software for immune sequencing data. Whole-study results and caveats: Diversity measured as normalized Chao1 was significantly lower in multiple sclerosis patients than in controls. TRBV5-6, TRBV5-1 and TRBV20-1 were among 4 or 5 TRBV segments more frequent in patients than controls.

The library was made from cDNA and included unique molecular identifiers. In TCRdb, the PCR reads were re-called with MiXCR into one record per CDR3 protein. The top ten hold around 4.8% of the sample, which has about 260,000 distinct CDR3 sequences, 36% seen once. This CDR3 has 12 residues. With 0 bases clipped from V and 12 bases from J, the junction kept 4 bases outside the gene matches. In germline, CDR1 is DFQATT, CDR2 SNEGSKA (reference sequence). Details on this clonotype: Its antigen remains unidentified.

Sequenced: blood. This clonotype originated in a girl aged 5-17 years with multiple sclerosis. The chain is built from TRBV20-1 and TRBJ2-1; 8 bases are shared with TRBD2. The CDR3 region is CSARDPAGGQFF. The CDR3, as DNA: TGCAGTGCTAGAGATCCGGCGGGAGGGCAGTTCTTC.